Below, 20 T cell receptor beta chains from the same sample are listed, as sequenced in a study of blood T cell repertoires in COVID-19. Assay: immunoSEQ multiplex PCR; the TCRdb copy retains only in-frame clones and omits some. The table shows about 170,000 clones, with 85% occurring only once. Sequencing used peripheral blood. Receptor source: a woman of 80 years or more with COVID-19, enrolled during active disease.

The V and J genes are TRBV27 and TRBJ2-1, with 16 nucleotides matching TRBD2. J lost 9 bases, V lost 0 bases, and 2 bases had no gene match. This CDR3 is 16 amino acids long. Germline CDR1 reads MNHEY; CDR2 reads SMNVEV (reference sequence). This chain's CDR3 is CASSLSGLAGGVEQFF. CDR3 bases: TGTGCCAGCAGTTTATCGGGACTAGCGGGAGGGGTTGAGCAGTTCTTC.

The rearrangement joins TRBV4-2 to TRBJ2-7; 9 nucleotides align to TRBD2. The V segment lost 4 bases and the J segment 4 bases; nucleotides outside the gene matches: 8. CDR1 and CDR2 from the germline V gene are LGHNA and YNFKEQ. This CDR3 is built from 15 residues. The CDR3 loop is CASSPLAGALYEQYF. CDR3 DNA: TGTGCCAGCAGCCCGTTAGCGGGAGCTTTGTACGAGCAGTACTTC.

V gene TRBV25-1 combines with J gene TRBJ1-6; 9 positions agree with TRBD1. The CDR3 loop spans 17 amino acids. Germline CDR1 reads MGHDK; CDR2 reads SYGVNS. The V gene end was trimmed by 1 base and the J gene end by 7 bases; junction bases not matched to a gene: 8. This CDR3 is CASSESLPGQGNSPLHF. CDR3 nucleotide sequence: TGTGCCAGCAGTGAATCCTTGCCGGGACAGGGAAATTCACCCCTCCACTTT.

The gene calls are TRBV5-1 and TRBJ2-7, with TRBD2 as a possible D gene (5 bases). V shed 0 bases and J shed 3 bases, with 7 bases lying between them. CDR3 size: 13 residues. CDR1 and CDR2 (germline): SGHRS, YFSETQ. CDR3 sequence: CASSLEAGYEQYF. CDR3 sequence (DNA): TGCGCCAGCAGCTTGGAGGCGGGCTACGAGCAGTACTTC.

Only one count was recorded for this clone. At one of its ends the junction is not consistent with the germline gene, which may arise from a read error. V and J are TRBV25-1 and TRBJ1-3; 10 positions match TRBD1. The CDR3 length is 17 residues. Per germline, CDR1 MGHDK and CDR2 SYGVNS. Here the CDR3 reads CASSGWTGGKSGNTIYF. CDR3 bases: TGTGCCAGCAGTGGCTGGACAGGGGGTAAATCTGGGAACACCATATATTTT. Variable domain in full (rest from reference TRBV25-1 and TRBJ1-3): EADIYQTPRYLVIGTGKKITLECSQTMGHDKMYWYQQDPGMELHLIHYSYGVNSTEKGDLSSESTVSRIRTEHFPLTLESARPSHTSQYLCASSGWTGGKSGNTIYFGEGSWLTVV.

The CDR3 spells CSAREGPEAFF. CDR3 sequence (DNA): TGCAGTGCCAGGGAGGGCCCTGAAGCTTTCTTT. The chain has TRBV20-1 and TRBJ1-1, with a weak D call TRBD1 (5 bases). CDR1 is DFQATT, CDR2 SNEGSKA, per germline (reference sequence). The CDR3 length is 11 residues. V was pared by 6 bases and J by 6 bases, with 11 bases between.

The genes are TRBV2 and TRBJ2-3; 12 nucleotides align to TRBD2. V dropped 10 bases and J dropped 1; count of bases not matched to a gene: 3. In germline, CDR1 is SNHLY, CDR2 FYNNEI. The CDR3 length is 14 residues. The CDR3 bases are TGTGCCACCCGGACTAGCGGGGGCACAGATACGCAGTATTTT. It encodes CATRTSGGTDTQYF.

This clone appeared a single time. The gene calls are TRBV14 and TRBJ2-5; the D gene is possibly TRBD2 (5 bases). In germline, CDR1 is SGHDN, CDR2 FVKESK. There are 18 residues in the CDR3. V was trimmed by 0 bases and J by 0 bases, leaving 17 bases between them. CDR3 protein: CASSQEQRWTTYQETQYF. The CDR3 DNA reads as TGTGCCAGCAGCCAAGAGCAGCGGTGGACCACGTACCAAGAGACCCAGTACTTC.

The V and J genes are TRBV28 and TRBJ2-7, with no clear D. Trimming took off 1 base at V and 6 bases at J, with 10 bases between the two ends. Germline CDR1 MDHEN, CDR2 SYDVKM. The CDR3 loop spans 13 amino acids. The DNA for the CDR3 is TGTGCCAGCAGTTTATACTCCAGGCCCGAGCAGTACTTC. Its protein is CASSLYSRPEQYF.

The rearrangement uses TRBV9 and TRBJ1-5, with 8 positions matching TRBD1. This CDR3 is built from 16 residues. Germline values: CDR1 SGDLS, CDR2 YYNGEE. Trimming cost V 4 bases and J 2 bases; bases outside gene matches: 8. CDR3 DNA: TGTGCCAGCAGCAAAGGACAGGGAACCGGCAATCAGCCCCAGCATTTT. It is translated as CASSKGQGTGNQPQHF.

The rearrangement joins TRBV2 to TRBJ1-1; D is unresolved. The CDR3 consists of 14 residues. The germline gives CDR1 SNHLY, CDR2 FYNNEI. The V and J ends lost 6 bases and 4 bases respectively, with 15 bases between them. The CDR3: CASRILAEGTEAFF. CDR3 bases: TGTGCCAGCAGGATCTTGGCAGAGGGCACTGAAGCTTTCTTT.

This sequence joins TRBV6-1 and TRBJ1-6; no reliable D call. CDR1 is MNHNS and CDR2 is SASEGT in the germline V gene. There are 15 residues in the CDR3. V was cut by 0 bases and J by 10 bases, with 13 bases left in between. The CDR3 DNA sequence: TGTGCCAGCAGTGAAGCGGCGAGGGTCATATCACCCCTCCACTTT. Protein product: CASSEAARVISPLHF.

The genes are TRBV24-1 and TRBJ2-1, with a tentative D call TRBD2 (5 bases). The CDR3 spans 12 residues. Trimming stripped 1 base from V and 14 bases from J, with 11 bases between. Looked up from germline, CDR1 is KGHDR and CDR2 is SFDVKD. CDR3 in amino acids: CATSDFTGKEFF. Here the CDR3 DNA reads TGTGCCACCAGTGATTTTACGGGGAAAGAGTTCTTC.

J is TRBJ1-6 and V is TRBV3-1 (or the pseudogene TRBV3-2); possibly TRBD1 for D (5 bases). The ends were cut back, 4 bases at V and 7 bases at J, with 17 bases in the middle. The CDR3 loop spans 16 amino acids. Germline lookup yields CDR1 LGHDT and CDR2 YNNKEL (reference sequence). The CDR3: CASSPGGSLWNSPLHF. CDR3 bases: TGTGCCAGCAGCCCTGGGGGGAGTCTATGGAATTCACCCCTCCACTTT.

V usage is TRBV9 and J usage is TRBJ1-3; D gene ambiguous. This CDR3 has 16 amino acids. Germline-derived CDR1 and CDR2 are SGDLS and YYNGEE. The germline V and J ends were trimmed by 0 bases and 3 bases, with 13 bases remaining between them. CDR3 in amino acids: CASSVGSFSGGNTIYF. DNA for the CDR3: TGTGCCAGCAGCGTAGGTAGCTTCTCTGGTGGAAACACCATATATTTT.

V is TRBV7-9 and J is TRBJ1-1; maybe TRBD1 (6 bases). The CDR3 sequence is 14 residues long. The germline gives CDR1 SEHNR, CDR2 FQNEAQ (reference sequence). Trimming removed 5 bases at V and 3 bases at J, with 13 bases between. This chain's CDR3 is CASSAQGIYTEAFF. Here the CDR3 DNA reads TGTGCCAGCAGCGCGCAGGGGATTTACACTGAAGCTTTCTTT. Complete variable domain (other parts from reference TRBV7-9 and TRBJ1-1): DTGVSQNPRHKITKRGQNVTFRCDPISEHNRLYWYRQTLGQGPEFLTYFQNEAQLEKSRLLSDRFSAERPKGSFSTLEIQRTEQGDSAMYLCASSAQGIYTEAFFGQGTRLTVV.

The chain couples TRBV5-1 to TRBJ1-3, with no clear D. The ends were cut back, 0 bases at V and 4 bases at J, with 8 bases in the middle. Per germline, CDR1 SGHRS and CDR2 YFSETQ. The CDR3 extends over 14 amino acids. The CDR3 coding sequence is TGCGCCAGCAGCTTGGAGGCAGGAGGAAACACCATATATTTT. Amino acids: CASSLEAGGNTIYF. Supplemented by reference TRBV5-1 and TRBJ1-3, the full variable domain reads KAGVTQTPRYLIKTRGQQVTLSCSPISGHRSVSWYQQTPGQGLQFLFEYFSETQRNKGNFPGRFSGRQFSNSRSEMNVSTLELGDSALYLCASSLEAGGNTIYFGEGSWLTVV.

The V call is TRBV15, the J call TRBJ2-2; tentative D call: TRBD1 (6 bases). Germline assignment: CDR1 LNHNV and CDR2 YYDKDF (reference sequence). The germline V and J ends were trimmed by 9 bases and 8 bases, with 13 bases remaining between them. This CDR3 spans 12 amino acids. CDR3 loop: CATAVGTGELFF. The CDR3 coding sequence is TGTGCCACGGCGGTCGGGACAGGGGAGCTGTTTTTT.

V usage is TRBV2 and J usage is TRBJ1-2, with TRBD1 as a possible D gene (5 bases). Germline V CDR1 and CDR2: SNHLY, FYNNEI. V lost 6 bases and J lost 5, with 10 bases in between. The CDR3 extends over 12 amino acids. The CDR3 bases are TGTGCCAGCAGGGGACTGCGATATGGCTACACCTTC. It encodes CASRGLRYGYTF.

As concerns this clone: Compared with germline, one end of the junction differs, possibly owing to a read error. The chain employs TRBV28 and TRBJ1-5; no reliable D call. The germline V gene encodes CDR1 MDHEN and CDR2 SYDVKM. There are 13 residues in the CDR3. This CDR3 is CASSPAKLTTDYF. CDR3 nucleotide sequence: TGTGCCAGCAGTCCCGCAAAATTGACCACGGACTATTTT.